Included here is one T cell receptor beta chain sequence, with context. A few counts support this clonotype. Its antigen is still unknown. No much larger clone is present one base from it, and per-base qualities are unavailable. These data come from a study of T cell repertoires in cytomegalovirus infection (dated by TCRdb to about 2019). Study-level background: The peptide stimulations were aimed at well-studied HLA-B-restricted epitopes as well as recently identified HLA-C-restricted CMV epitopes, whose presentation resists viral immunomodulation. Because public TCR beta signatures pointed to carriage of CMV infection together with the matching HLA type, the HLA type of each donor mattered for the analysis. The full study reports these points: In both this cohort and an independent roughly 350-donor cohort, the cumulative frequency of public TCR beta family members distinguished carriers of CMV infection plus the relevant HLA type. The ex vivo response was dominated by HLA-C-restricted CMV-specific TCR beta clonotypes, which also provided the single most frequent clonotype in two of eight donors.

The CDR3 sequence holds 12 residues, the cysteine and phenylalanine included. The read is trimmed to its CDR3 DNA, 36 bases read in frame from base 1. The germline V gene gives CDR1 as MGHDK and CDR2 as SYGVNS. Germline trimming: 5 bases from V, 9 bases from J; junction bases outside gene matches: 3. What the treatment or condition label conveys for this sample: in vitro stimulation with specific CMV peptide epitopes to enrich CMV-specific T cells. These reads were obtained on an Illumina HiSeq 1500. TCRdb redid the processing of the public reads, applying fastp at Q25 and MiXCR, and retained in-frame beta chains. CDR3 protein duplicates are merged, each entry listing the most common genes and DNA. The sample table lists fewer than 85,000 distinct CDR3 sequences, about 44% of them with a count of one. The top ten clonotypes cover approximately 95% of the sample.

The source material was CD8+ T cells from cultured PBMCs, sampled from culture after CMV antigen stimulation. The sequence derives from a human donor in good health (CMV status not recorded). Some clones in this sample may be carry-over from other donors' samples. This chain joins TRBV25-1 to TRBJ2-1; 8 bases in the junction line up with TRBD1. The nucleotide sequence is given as TGTGCCAGCAGTACAGGGGGAATTGAGCAGTTCTTC. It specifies CASSTGGIEQFF.